This T cell receptor beta chain was sequenced in a study of identical twins. Findings and limits, study-wide: The more abundant beta clonotypes in cord blood had fewer insertions, and memory repertoires did not show this.

This CDR3 is built from 15 residues. Between the trimmed V and J ends, which lost 6 bases and 5 bases, there was a span of 21 bases. Germline CDR1 SGHRS, CDR2 YFSETQ. TCRdb analysed the 5' RACE reads with MiXCR anew, one entry per CDR3 protein. Of 500,000 to 550,000 distinct CDR3 sequences listed, 20% to 25% were seen once; the top ten hold 0.8% to 1%. In regard to this clonotype: As yet, its antigen is unknown.

The data also belong to a second study, concerning T cells expressing NK-cell markers.

The sequence was obtained from a woman aged 18-35 years in good health. Sample: CD4+ T cells sorted from blood. The J gene is TRBJ2-7, the V gene TRBV5-1; maybe TRBD1 (7 bases). CDR3: CASTPARGQPDEQYF. The CDR3 DNA follows: TGCGCCAGCACCCCGGCGCGGGGACAGCCGGACGAGCAGTACTTC.